These T cell receptor beta chains were read from a single sample in a study of blood T cell repertoires in COVID-19. This table comes from immunoSEQ multiplex PCR, and its TCRdb copy is limited to in-frame clones, with some not included. Here the sample spans under 300,000 clones, nearly 90% being singletons. Source material: PBMCs or T cells enriched from blood (not recorded which). Every receptor here comes from a woman in her twenties or thirties who had recovered from COVID-19. CDR3s include the opening cysteine and the closing phenylalanine or tryptophan. A D gene is named only where the DNA matches it firmly. The size entry is marked missing in some rows and otherwise reads once, few, many or a size class.

NA | NA | TRBV5-1 | CASSHSSLSRLGGRTPYGYTF
NA | TRBD1 | TRBV13 | CASSLGPGTGVYGYTF
NA | TRBD2 | TRBV9 | CASSVATSGYEQYF
NA | NA | TRBV9 | CASSLNTDTQYF
NA | NA | TRBV6-5 | CASAFGTSYSYEQYF
NA | NA | TRBV24-1 | CATLQESNTGELFF
NA | NA | TRBV7-2 | CASSLSSGTDTQYF
once | NA | TRBV29-1 | CSVPSGAVRSGYTF
few | TRBD1 | TRBV3-1/TRBV3-2 | CASSRGDSYHTIYF
NA | NA | TRBV9 | CASSESGKPQGAFF
NA | NA | TRBV30 | CAWSADSYNSPLHF
NA | NA | TRBV6-5 | CASTVLNYGYTF
NA | TRBD2 | TRBV19 | CASSILAGGGGEQFF
once | TRBD1 | TRBV7-8 | CASSPVRGQGPYSNQPQHF
NA | TRBD1 | TRBV9 | CASSITGGVEAFF
once | NA | TRBV9 | CASSVDITYEQYF
NA | TRBD2 | TRBV11-3 | CASSLRLAGGRETQYF
NA | TRBD1 | TRBV3-1/TRBV3-2 | CASSQAGGDTEAFF
NA | TRBD1 | TRBV10-2 | CASRLTGNYGYTF
NA | TRBD1 | TRBV28 | CASSFRTGGDYGYTF
NA | TRBD1 | TRBV2 | CASTPEPGGFNEKLFF
NA | TRBD1 | TRBV6-1 | CASSEYTGGFSGNTIYF
NA | NA | TRBV5-3 | CARTRGGREAFF
few | NA | TRBV7-2 | CASSLDGGRTEAFF
few | TRBD1 | TRBV18 | CASSPTGGPDTEAFF
NA | TRBD1 | TRBV5-1 | CASSQKTGGMNTEAFF